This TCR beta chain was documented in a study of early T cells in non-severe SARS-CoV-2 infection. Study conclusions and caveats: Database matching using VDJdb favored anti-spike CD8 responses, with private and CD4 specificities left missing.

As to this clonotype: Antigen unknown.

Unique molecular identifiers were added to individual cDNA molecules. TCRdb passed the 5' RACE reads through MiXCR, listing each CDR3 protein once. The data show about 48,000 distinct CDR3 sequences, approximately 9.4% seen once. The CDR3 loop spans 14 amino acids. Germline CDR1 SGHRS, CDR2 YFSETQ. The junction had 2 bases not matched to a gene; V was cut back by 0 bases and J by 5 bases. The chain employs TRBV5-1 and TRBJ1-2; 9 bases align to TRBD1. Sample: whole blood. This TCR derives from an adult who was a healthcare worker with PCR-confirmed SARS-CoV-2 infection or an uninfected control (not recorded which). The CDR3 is CASSLDRGPYGYTF. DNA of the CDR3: TGCGCCAGCAGCTTGGACAGGGGGCCTTATGGCTACACCTTC.